The 28 T cell receptor beta chains reported below all come from one sample, sequenced in a study of blood T cell repertoires in COVID-19. Method: immunoSEQ multiplex PCR; TCRdb's copy keeps in-frame clones and lacks some. The data show approximately 250,000 clones, around 89% seen once. Sequenced input: PBMCs or T cells enriched from blood (not recorded which). These TCRs come from a woman aged 40 to 50 with acute COVID-19.

The gene calls are TRBV9 and TRBJ2-2, with D maybe TRBD2 (6 bases). The germline V and J ends were trimmed by 4 bases and 4 bases, with 17 bases remaining between them. The germline V gene encodes CDR1 SGDLS and CDR2 YYNGEE. The CDR3 length is 16 residues. Here the CDR3 DNA reads TGTGCCAGCAGCAGGAGTTCGGGAGCGACCACCGGGGAGCTGTTTTTT. It translates to CASSRSSGATTGELFF.

The CDR3 here is CAWSFGRGVRNEQFF. In DNA, the CDR3 is TGTGCCTGGTCGTTCGGCAGGGGAGTACGCAATGAGCAGTTCTTC. The V and J genes are TRBV30 and TRBJ2-1; a weak D match, TRBD1 (6 bases). CDR1 is GTSNPN and CDR2 is SVGIG in the germline V gene (reference sequence). This CDR3 is 15 amino acids long. With 5 bases removed from V and 6 bases from J, the gap between germline ends came to 20 bases.

The chain couples TRBV30 to TRBJ1-2, with TRBD1 matching over 8 bases. The V and J ends lost 0 bases and 7 bases, in that order; junction bases with no gene match: 10. The CDR3 contains 15 residues. Germline loops: CDR1 GTSNPN, CDR2 SVGIG (reference sequence). The CDR3 DNA reads TGTGCCTGGAGTGTCATACTGACAGGGGCAAGTGGCTACACCTTC. This codes for CAWSVILTGASGYTF.

This clone was counted many times. The chain uses TRBV5-1 and TRBJ1-5; possible D gene TRBD1, 6 bases. This CDR3 is 14 amino acids long. V lost 1 base and J lost 6, with 11 bases in between. Germline assignment: CDR1 SGHRS and CDR2 YFSETQ. The CDR3 coding sequence is TGCGCCAGCAGCTTGAAGGGGGGGGCTCAGCCCCAGCATTTT. Amino acids: CASSLKGGAQPQHF.

The chain carries TRBV5-1 and TRBJ2-7; 10 bases fit TRBD2. The length of the CDR3 is 14 residues. In germline, CDR1 is SGHRS, CDR2 YFSETQ. The ends lost 8 bases at V and 4 bases at J; junction bases unmatched: 9. This chain's CDR3 is CASRPGLAPYEQYV. CDR3 DNA: TGCGCCAGTAGACCGGGACTAGCGCCTTACGAGCAGTACGTC.

The chain has TRBV15 and TRBJ1-2; D perhaps matches TRBD1 (6 bases). Germline lookup yields CDR1 LNHNV and CDR2 YYDKDF (reference sequence). The CDR3 extends over 18 amino acids. V was trimmed by 0 bases and J by 4 bases, leaving 21 bases between them. The CDR3 region is CATSREGAAPEGGYGYTF. In DNA form, the CDR3 reads TGTGCCACCAGCAGAGAGGGGGCAGCCCCTGAAGGCGGCTATGGCTACACCTTC.

The chain is built from TRBV5-5 and TRBJ2-3; perhaps TRBD1 as D (5 bases). Germline V lookup: CDR1 SGHKS, CDR2 YYEKEE (reference sequence). The CDR3 loop spans 14 amino acids. V was cut by 3 bases and J by 2 bases, with 10 bases left in between. The CDR3: CASSSSGHTDTQYF. DNA of the CDR3: TGTGCCAGCAGCTCGAGTGGACACACAGATACGCAGTATTTT.

The chain combines TRBV6-5 with TRBJ2-7; possible D gene TRBD2, 6 bases. The CDR3 length is 13 residues. Germline V gene data show CDR1 as MNHEY and CDR2 as SVGAGI. CDR3 loop: CAGRREPSYEQYF. In DNA, the CDR3 is TGTGCAGGCCGTCGGGAGCCCTCCTACGAGCAGTACTTC.

This clone has more than one count but fewer than ten. This chain uses TRBV21-1 with TRBJ1-1. TRBV21-1 is a pseudogene segment. The CDR3 extends over 14 amino acids. CDR3 region: CARSPKAGGTEAFF. The CDR3 coding sequence is TGTGCCAGGTCCCCGAAGGCGGGGGGGACTGAAGCTTTCTTT.

This chain joins TRBV7-2 and TRBJ1-2; 8 bases are a match to TRBD1. The CDR3 is 14 residues long. CDR1 SGHTA and CDR2 FQGNSA come from the germline V gene. The ends lost 5 bases at V and 8 bases at J; junction bases unmatched: 10. CDR3 loop: CASSLGQGENGYTF. The DNA of the CDR3 is TGTGCCAGCAGCCTAGGACAGGGAGAGAACGGCTACACCTTC. Supplemented by reference TRBV7-2 and TRBJ1-2, the full variable domain reads GAGVSQSPSNKVTEKGKDVELRCDPISGHTALYWYRQSLGQGLEFLIYFQGNSAPDKSGLPSDRFSAERTGGSVSTLTIQRTQQEDSAVYLCASSLGQGENGYTFGSGTRLTVV.

This rearrangement joins TRBV19 to TRBJ1-1; no clear D. This CDR3 is 14 amino acids long. V was clipped by 6 bases and J by 4 bases, with 15 bases between them. In germline, CDR1 is LNHDA, CDR2 SQIVND (reference sequence). The CDR3 here is CASSSRGTLTEAFF. In nucleotides, the CDR3 is TGTGCCAGTAGCTCTAGAGGCACTCTCACTGAAGCTTTCTTT. The entire variable domain, with the rest obtained from reference TRBV19 and TRBJ1-1, is as follows: DGGITQSPKYLFRKEGQNVTLSCEQNLNHDAMYWYRQDPGQGLRLIYYSQIVNDFQKGDIAEGYSVSREKKESFPLTVTSAQKNPTAFYLCASSSRGTLTEAFFGQGTRLTVV.

The chain employs TRBV10-1 and TRBJ2-3; TRBD2 matches at 7 bases. Germline V gene lookup returns CDR1 WNHNN and CDR2 SYGVQD (reference sequence). The CDR3 spans 15 residues. V trimming: 0 bases; J trimming: 1 base; junction bases outside the gene matches: 1. CDR3 loop: CASSESRGGTDTQYF. DNA of the CDR3: TGCGCCAGCAGTGAGTCTCGGGGGGGCACAGATACGCAGTATTTT.

The rearrangement uses TRBV24-1 and TRBJ2-2; 11 positions agree with TRBD2. The CDR3 has 17 residues. Per the germline V gene, CDR1 is KGHDR and CDR2 is SFDVKD. The V and J ends lost 3 bases and 5 bases, in that order; junction bases with no gene match: 7. CDR3 sequence: CATSDLTSGRDTGELFF. As DNA, the CDR3 is TGTGCCACCAGTGATCTCACTAGCGGGAGAGATACCGGGGAGCTGTTTTTT.

A single count supports this clone. For the CDR3, the DNA is TGTGCCTGGAGTACAGGGTTCTACGAGCAGTACTTC. It codes for CAWSTGFYEQYF. The J gene is TRBJ2-7, the V gene TRBV30; D is possibly TRBD1 (6 bases). Germline V gene data show CDR1 as GTSNPN and CDR2 as SVGIG (reference sequence). The germline V and J ends were trimmed by 2 bases and 3 bases, with 8 bases remaining between them. The CDR3 loop spans 12 amino acids.

The chain is built from TRBV29-1 and TRBJ2-5, with 12 bases lining up with TRBD2. Germline V gene sequence: CDR1 SQVTM, CDR2 ANQGSEA. CDR3 length: 15 amino acids. Trimming at V came to 7 bases and at J to 2 bases, leaving 8 bases not matched to a gene. In DNA form, the CDR3 reads TGCAGCGCCGCGTCTAGCGGGGGGGCACAAGAGACCCAGTACTTC. It yields the protein CSAASSGGAQETQYF.

V and J are TRBV30 and TRBJ2-7; TRBD2 agrees at 9 bases. Germline values: CDR1 GTSNPN, CDR2 SVGIG (reference sequence). This CDR3 has 15 residues. Losses at the gene ends were 5 bases for V and 2 bases for J; bases not matched to a gene: 10. CDR3 nucleotides: TGTGCCTGGGCGTCGTGGGCTAGCGGGGCCTACGAGCAGTACGTC. Protein product: CAWASWASGAYEQYV.

For the CDR3, the DNA is TGCGCCAGCAGCTGGGGACAGGACCCCAATTCACCCCTCCACTTT. The encoded protein is CASSWGQDPNSPLHF. The chain joins TRBV5-1 to TRBJ1-6; 8 bases align to TRBD1. Per germline, CDR1 SGHRS and CDR2 YFSETQ. CDR3 size: 15 residues. Trimming cost V 3 bases and J 7 bases; bases outside gene matches: 6.

In its sample, this clone was seen once. The rearrangement joins TRBV6-2 or TRBV6-3 to TRBJ1-1, with 9 bases matching TRBD1. With V trimmed by 5 bases and J by 5 bases, 12 bases remained unmatched. Germline-derived CDR1 and CDR2 are MNHEY and SVGEGT. The CDR3 has 16 residues. For the CDR3, the DNA is TGTGCCAGCAGTGACCCAACGGGACAGGGCCTTACTGAAGCTTTCTTT. Translating it yields CASSDPTGQGLTEAFF.

V is TRBV20-1 and J is TRBJ1-5, with 8 bases matching TRBD1. This CDR3 has 13 residues. The junction had 1 base not matched to a gene; V was cut back by 3 bases and J by 3 bases. Germline lookup yields CDR1 DFQATT and CDR2 SNEGSKA (reference sequence). CDR3 nucleotide sequence: TGCAGTGCTAGTCAGGGGGCCAATCAGCCCCAGCATTTT. It is translated as CSASQGANQPQHF.

J is TRBJ2-5 and V is TRBV7-2; maybe TRBD1 (6 bases). Trimming shortened V by 8 bases and J by 4 bases, and 11 bases separated the two germline ends. This CDR3 is built from 12 residues. From germline, CDR1 is SGHTA and CDR2 FQGNSA. The DNA of the CDR3 is TGTGCCAGCGCTAAAGGGGGAGAGACCCAGTACTTC. Its protein is CASAKGGETQYF.

The chain has TRBV11-2 and TRBJ2-1; 8 nucleotides line up with TRBD2. Trimming cost V 4 bases and J 2 bases; bases outside gene matches: 7. CDR3 length: 16 amino acids. Germline V lookup: CDR1 SGHAT, CDR2 FQNNGV. CDR3 sequence: CASSSTGRGAYNEQFF. DNA for the CDR3: TGTGCCAGCAGCTCGACTGGGCGGGGGGCCTACAATGAGCAGTTCTTC.

This clone has just a few counts. V and J are TRBV3-1 (or the pseudogene TRBV3-2) and TRBJ1-1, with 7 bases that match TRBD1. Germline lookup yields CDR1 LGHDT and CDR2 YNNKEL (reference sequence). With V trimmed by 5 bases and J by 5 bases, 8 bases remained unmatched. CDR3 length equals 14 residues. The CDR3 sequence is CASSRQGRGTEAFF. The CDR3 DNA reads TGTGCCAGCAGCAGACAGGGCAGGGGTACTGAAGCTTTCTTT.

V and J are TRBV5-8 and TRBJ1-6; tentative D call: TRBD1 (5 bases). Per germline, CDR1 SGHTS and CDR2 YDEGEE. Trimming stripped 4 bases from V and 0 bases from J, with 11 bases between. The CDR3 loop spans 16 amino acids. CDR3: CASSPQGSSYNSPLHF. The CDR3 region has the DNA TGTGCCAGCAGCCCTCAGGGCAGCTCCTATAATTCACCCCTCCACTTT.

CDR3 nucleotides: TGTGCCAGCAGCACTAATTCCGGGCAAAGGGGTAATTCACCCCTCCACTTT. Its translation: CASSTNSGQRGNSPLHF. This chain joins TRBV7-9 and TRBJ1-6; TRBD1 might be the D (5 bases). This CDR3 spans 17 amino acids. The V and J ends lost 5 bases and 6 bases respectively, with 20 bases between them. The V gene's germline CDR1 is SEHNR and CDR2 FQNEAQ (reference sequence).

Concerning this clone itself: The sample carries other DNA sequences with the same CDR3. V usage is TRBV6-5 and J usage is TRBJ1-2; TRBD1 aligns across 9 bases. The V gene's germline CDR1 is MNHEY and CDR2 SVGAGI. J gave up 5 bases and V 4 bases, and 2 bases lay outside the gene matches. This CDR3 spans 13 amino acids. The CDR3 reads CASSLDRGYGYTF. The CDR3 nucleotides are TGTGCCAGCAGTTTGGACAGGGGTTATGGCTACACCTTC.

This clone was seen a single time. This chain joins TRBV24-1 and TRBJ2-1, with 11 nucleotides matching TRBD2. Germline V CDR1 and CDR2: KGHDR, SFDVKD. The CDR3 is made up of 16 amino acids. The V gene end was trimmed by 4 bases and the J gene end by 6 bases; junction bases not matched to a gene: 7. The CDR3: CATSEPGLAATNEQFF. CDR3 nucleotides: TGTGCCACCAGTGAGCCGGGACTAGCGGCTACCAATGAGCAGTTCTTC.

By sample share, this clone is large. Other DNA sequences within the sample encode an identical CDR3. CDR3 amino acids: CASSQDRSQSNSPLHF. CDR3 in DNA: TGCGCCAGCAGCCAAGACAGGTCCCAAAGTAATTCACCCCTCCACTTT. The V call is TRBV4-3, the J call TRBJ1-6; D gene ambiguous. This CDR3 is built from 16 residues. V dropped 0 bases and J dropped 6 bases, with 12 bases sitting between them. Germline V CDR1 and CDR2: LGHNA, YSLEER.

The chain is built from TRBV18 and TRBJ2-3, with D maybe TRBD2 (5 bases). Trimming cost V 5 bases and J 6 bases, with 18 bases left between them. Germline CDR1 reads KGHSH; CDR2 reads LQKENI. CDR3 length: 15 residues. The CDR3 DNA reads TGTGCCAGCTCAAATTGGCGGGCCCAAACGGATACGCAGTATTTT. This translates into CASSNWRAQTDTQYF.